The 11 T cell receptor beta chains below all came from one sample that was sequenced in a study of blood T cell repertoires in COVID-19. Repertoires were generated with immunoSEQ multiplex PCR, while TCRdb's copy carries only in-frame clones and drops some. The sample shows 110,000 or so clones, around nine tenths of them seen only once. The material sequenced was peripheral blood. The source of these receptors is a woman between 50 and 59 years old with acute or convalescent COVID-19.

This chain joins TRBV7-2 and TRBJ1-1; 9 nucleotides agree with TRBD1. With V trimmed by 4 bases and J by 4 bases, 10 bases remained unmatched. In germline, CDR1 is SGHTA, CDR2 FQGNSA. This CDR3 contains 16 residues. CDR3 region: CASSSTGTGIGTEAFF. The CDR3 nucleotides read TGTGCCAGCAGCTCTACCGGGACAGGGATAGGCACTGAAGCTTTCTTT. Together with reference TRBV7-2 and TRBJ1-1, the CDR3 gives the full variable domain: GAGVSQSPSNKVTEKGKDVELRCDPISGHTALYWYRQSLGQGLEFLIYFQGNSAPDKSGLPSDRFSAERTGGSVSTLTIQRTQQEDSAVYLCASSSTGTGIGTEAFFGQGTRLTVV.

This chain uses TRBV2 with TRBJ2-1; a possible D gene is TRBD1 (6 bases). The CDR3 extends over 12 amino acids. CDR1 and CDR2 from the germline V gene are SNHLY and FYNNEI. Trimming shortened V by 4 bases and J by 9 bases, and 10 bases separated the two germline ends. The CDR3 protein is CASSGQDGEQFF. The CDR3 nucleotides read TGTGCCAGCAGTGGACAGGACGGTGAGCAGTTCTTC.

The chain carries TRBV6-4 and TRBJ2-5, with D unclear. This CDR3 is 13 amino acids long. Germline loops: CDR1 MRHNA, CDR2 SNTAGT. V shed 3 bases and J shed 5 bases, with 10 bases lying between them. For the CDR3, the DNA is TGTGCCAGCAGTGAGGGTGAGGCGGAGACCCAGTACTTC. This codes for CASSEGEAETQYF.

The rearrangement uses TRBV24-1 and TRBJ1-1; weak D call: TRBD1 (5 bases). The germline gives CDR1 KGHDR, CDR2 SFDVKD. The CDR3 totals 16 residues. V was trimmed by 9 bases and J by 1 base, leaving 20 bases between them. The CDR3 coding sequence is TGTGCCACCCAAGCCGCTACAGGAGCAGGGAACACTGAAGCTTTCTTT. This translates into CATQAATGAGNTEAFF.

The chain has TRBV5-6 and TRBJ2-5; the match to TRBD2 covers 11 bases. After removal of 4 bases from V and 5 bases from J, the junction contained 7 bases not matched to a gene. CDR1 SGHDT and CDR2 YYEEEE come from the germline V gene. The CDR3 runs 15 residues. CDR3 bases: TGTGCCAGCAGCCCGGCTAGCGGGGGGAGGGAGACCCAGTACTTC. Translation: CASSPASGGRETQYF. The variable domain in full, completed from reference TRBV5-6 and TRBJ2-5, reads DAGVTQSPTHLIKTRGQQVTLRCSPKSGHDTVSWYQQALGQGPQFIFQYYEEEERQRGNFPDRFSGHQFPNYSSELNVNALLLGDSALYLCASSPASGGRETQYFGPGTRLLVL.

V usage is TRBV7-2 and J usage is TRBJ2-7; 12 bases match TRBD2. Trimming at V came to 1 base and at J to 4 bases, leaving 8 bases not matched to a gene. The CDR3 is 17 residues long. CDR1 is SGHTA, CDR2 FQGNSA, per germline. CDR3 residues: CASSLGLAGGPGYEQYF. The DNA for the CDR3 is TGTGCCAGCAGCTTAGGCCTAGCGGGAGGGCCTGGATACGAGCAGTACTTC.

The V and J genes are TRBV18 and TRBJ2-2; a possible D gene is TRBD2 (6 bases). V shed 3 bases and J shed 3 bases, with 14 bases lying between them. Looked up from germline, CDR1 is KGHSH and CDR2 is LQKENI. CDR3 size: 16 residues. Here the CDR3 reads CASSPGQGGDTGELFF. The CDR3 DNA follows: TGTGCCAGCTCACCGGGCCAGGGAGGAGACACCGGGGAGCTGTTTTTT.

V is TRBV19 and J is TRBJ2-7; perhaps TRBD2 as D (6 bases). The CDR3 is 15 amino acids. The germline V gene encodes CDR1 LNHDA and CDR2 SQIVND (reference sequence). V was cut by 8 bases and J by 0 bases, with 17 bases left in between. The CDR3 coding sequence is TGTGCCAGTTCGGTGGCGGGACCCCACTCCTACGAGCAGTACTTC. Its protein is CASSVAGPHSYEQYF.

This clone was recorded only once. The CDR3 DNA reads as TGCGCCAGCAGCTTAGAGGAGCAGTATGGCTACACCTTC. It translates to CASSLEEQYGYTF. The chain couples TRBV5-1 to TRBJ1-2; D is unclear. CDR3 length equals 13 residues. Germline-derived CDR1 and CDR2 are SGHRS and YFSETQ. V dropped 2 bases and J dropped 5 bases, with 10 bases sitting between them. Together with reference TRBV5-1 and TRBJ1-2, the CDR3 gives the full variable domain: KAGVTQTPRYLIKTRGQQVTLSCSPISGHRSVSWYQQTPGQGLQFLFEYFSETQRNKGNFPGRFSGRQFSNSRSEMNVSTLELGDSALYLCASSLEEQYGYTFGSGTRLTVV.

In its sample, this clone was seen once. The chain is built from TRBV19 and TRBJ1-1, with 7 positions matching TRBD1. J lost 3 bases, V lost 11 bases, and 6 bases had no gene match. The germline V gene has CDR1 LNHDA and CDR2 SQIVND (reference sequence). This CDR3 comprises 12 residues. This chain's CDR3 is CAVTGQHTEAFF. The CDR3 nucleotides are TGTGCCGTGACAGGGCAGCACACTGAAGCTTTCTTT.

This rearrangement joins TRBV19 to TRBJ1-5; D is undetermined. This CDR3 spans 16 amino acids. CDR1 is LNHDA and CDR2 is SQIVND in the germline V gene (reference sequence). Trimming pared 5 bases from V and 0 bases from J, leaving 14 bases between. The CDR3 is CASSDYGVFSNQPQHF. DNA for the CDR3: TGTGCCAGTAGTGACTACGGTGTCTTTAGCAATCAGCCCCAGCATTTT.